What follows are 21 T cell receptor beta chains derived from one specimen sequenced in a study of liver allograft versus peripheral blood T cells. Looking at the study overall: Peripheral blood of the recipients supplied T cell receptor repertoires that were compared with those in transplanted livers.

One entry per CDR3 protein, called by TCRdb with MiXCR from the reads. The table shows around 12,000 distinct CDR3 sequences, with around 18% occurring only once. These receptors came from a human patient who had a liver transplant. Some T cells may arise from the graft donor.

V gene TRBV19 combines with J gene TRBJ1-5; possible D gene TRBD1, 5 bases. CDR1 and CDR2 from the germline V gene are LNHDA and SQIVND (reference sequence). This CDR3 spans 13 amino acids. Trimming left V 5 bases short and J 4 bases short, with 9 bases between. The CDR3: CASSPPGNQPQHF. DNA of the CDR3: TGTGCCAGTAGTCCCCCAGGGAATCAGCCCCAGCATTTT.

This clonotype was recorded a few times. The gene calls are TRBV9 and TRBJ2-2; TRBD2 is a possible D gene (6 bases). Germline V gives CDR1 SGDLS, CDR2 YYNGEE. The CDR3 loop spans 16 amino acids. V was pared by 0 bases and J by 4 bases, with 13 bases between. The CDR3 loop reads CASSVAEGSVTGELFF. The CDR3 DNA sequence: TGTGCCAGCAGCGTAGCGGAGGGAAGTGTCACCGGGGAGCTGTTTTTT.

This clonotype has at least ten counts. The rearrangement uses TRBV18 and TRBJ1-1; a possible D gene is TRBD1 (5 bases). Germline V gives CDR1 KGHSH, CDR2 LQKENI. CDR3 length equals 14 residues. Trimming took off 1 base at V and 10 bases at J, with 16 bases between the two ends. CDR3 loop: CASSPRGSGEGAFF. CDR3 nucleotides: TGTGCCAGCTCACCACGGGGGTCTGGGGAGGGAGCTTTCTTT.

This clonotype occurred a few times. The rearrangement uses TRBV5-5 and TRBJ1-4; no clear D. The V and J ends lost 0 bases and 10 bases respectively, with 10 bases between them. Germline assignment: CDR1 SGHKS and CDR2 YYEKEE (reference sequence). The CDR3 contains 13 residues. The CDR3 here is CASSLEESRKLFF. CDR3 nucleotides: TGTGCCAGCAGCTTGGAGGAGTCTCGAAAACTGTTTTTT.

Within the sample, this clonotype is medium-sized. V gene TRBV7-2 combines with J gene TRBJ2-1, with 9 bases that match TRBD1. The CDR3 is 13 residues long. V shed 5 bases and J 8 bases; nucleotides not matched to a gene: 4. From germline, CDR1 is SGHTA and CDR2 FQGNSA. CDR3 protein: CASSPDRGYEQFF. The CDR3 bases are TGTGCCAGCAGCCCGGACAGGGGTTATGAGCAGTTCTTC.

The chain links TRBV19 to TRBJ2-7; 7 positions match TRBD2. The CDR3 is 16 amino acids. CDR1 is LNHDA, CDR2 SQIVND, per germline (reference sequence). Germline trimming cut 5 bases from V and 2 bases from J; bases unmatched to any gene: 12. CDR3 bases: TGTGCCAGTAGTCCGACCTTTGGGACTATCACCTACGAGCAGTACTTC. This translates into CASSPTFGTITYEQYF.

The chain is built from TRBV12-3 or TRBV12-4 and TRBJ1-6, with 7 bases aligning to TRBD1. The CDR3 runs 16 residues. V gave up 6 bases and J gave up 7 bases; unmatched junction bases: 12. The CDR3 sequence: CASSPQGFRRNSPLHF. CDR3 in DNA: TGTGCCAGCAGCCCACAGGGGTTTCGTAGAAATTCACCCCTCCACTTT.

CDR3 sequence (DNA): TGCAGTGCTAGGGGACAGGCGGGGACTGAAGCTTTCTTT. Translating it yields CSARGQAGTEAFF. This chain connects TRBV20-1 to TRBJ1-1; 8 bases are shared with TRBD1. The length of the CDR3 is 13 residues. Trimming removed 3 bases from V and 5 bases from J; junction bases left unmatched: 5. CDR1 is DFQATT, CDR2 SNEGSKA, per germline (reference sequence).

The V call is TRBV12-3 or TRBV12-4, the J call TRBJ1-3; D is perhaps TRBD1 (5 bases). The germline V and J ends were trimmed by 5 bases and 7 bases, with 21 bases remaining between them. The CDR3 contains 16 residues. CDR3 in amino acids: CASSPPRAGPRNTIYF. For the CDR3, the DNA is TGTGCCAGCAGTCCCCCCCGCGCAGGGCCGAGGAACACCATATATTTT.

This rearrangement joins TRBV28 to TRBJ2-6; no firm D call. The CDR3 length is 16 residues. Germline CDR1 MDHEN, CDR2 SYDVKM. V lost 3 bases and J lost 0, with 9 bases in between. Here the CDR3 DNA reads TGTGCCAGCAGTTTCGGTGGTGGCTCTGGGGCCAACGTCCTGACTTTC. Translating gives CASSFGGGSGANVLTF.

CDR3 protein: CASSSGQPTDTQYF. The CDR3 bases are TGTGCCAGCAGTTCCGGCCAGCCCACAGATACGCAGTATTTT. The gene calls are TRBV12-3 or TRBV12-4 and TRBJ2-3; D ambiguous. V dropped 4 bases and J dropped 2 bases, with 10 bases sitting between them. This CDR3 has 14 amino acids.

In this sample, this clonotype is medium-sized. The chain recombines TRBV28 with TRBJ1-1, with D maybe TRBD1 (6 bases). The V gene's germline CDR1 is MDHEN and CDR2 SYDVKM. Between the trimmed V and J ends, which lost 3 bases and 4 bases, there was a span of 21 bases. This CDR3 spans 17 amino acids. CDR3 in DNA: TGTGCCAGCAGTTTGATTCTCAGAAGGGGGAGAGCCACTGAAGCTTTCTTT. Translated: CASSLILRRGRATEAFF.

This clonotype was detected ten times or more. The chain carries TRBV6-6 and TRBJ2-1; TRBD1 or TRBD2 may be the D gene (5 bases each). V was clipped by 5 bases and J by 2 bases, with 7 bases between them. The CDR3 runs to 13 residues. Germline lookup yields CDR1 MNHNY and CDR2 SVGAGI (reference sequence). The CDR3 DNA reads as TGTGCCAGCAGTCAGGGACCCTACAATGAGCAGTTCTTC. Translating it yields CASSQGPYNEQFF.

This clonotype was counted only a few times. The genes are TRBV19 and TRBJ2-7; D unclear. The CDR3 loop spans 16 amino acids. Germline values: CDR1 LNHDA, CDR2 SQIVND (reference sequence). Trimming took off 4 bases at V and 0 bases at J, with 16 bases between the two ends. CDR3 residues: CASSKDGRRSSYEQYF. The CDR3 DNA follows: TGTGCCAGTAGTAAGGATGGGCGGAGAAGCTCCTACGAGCAGTACTTC.

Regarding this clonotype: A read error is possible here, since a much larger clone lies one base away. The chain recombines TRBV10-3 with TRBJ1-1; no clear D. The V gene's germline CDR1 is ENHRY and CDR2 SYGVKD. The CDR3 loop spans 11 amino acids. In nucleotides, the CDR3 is TGTGCCACCAGTGAGACGTATGAAGCTTTCTTT. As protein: CATSETYEAFF.

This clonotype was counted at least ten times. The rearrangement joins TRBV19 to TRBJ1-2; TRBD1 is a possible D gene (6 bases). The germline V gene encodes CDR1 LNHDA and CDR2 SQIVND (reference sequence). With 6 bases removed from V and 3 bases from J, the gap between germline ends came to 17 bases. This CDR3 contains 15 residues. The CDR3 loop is CASRGVGGADYGYTF. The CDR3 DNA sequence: TGTGCCAGTAGGGGTGTGGGGGGCGCTGACTATGGCTACACCTTC.

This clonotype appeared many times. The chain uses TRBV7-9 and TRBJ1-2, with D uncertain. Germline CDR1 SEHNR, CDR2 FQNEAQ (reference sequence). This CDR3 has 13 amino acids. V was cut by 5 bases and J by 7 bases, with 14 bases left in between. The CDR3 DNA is TGTGCCAGCAGCCTGGACCAAGCCCGTGGCTACACCTTC. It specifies CASSLDQARGYTF.

CDR3 DNA sequence: TGTGCCAGCAGTATCTCATCCGAGAACAGGCGTGAAAAACTGTTTTTT. It specifies CASSISSENRREKLFF. The genes are TRBV28 and TRBJ1-4; D perhaps matches TRBD1 (5 bases). Trimming removed 5 bases at V and 7 bases at J, with 20 bases between. Germline loops: CDR1 MDHEN, CDR2 SYDVKM. The length of the CDR3 is 16 residues. The variable domain in full, with the rest retrieved from reference TRBV28 and TRBJ1-4, is DVKVTQSSRYLVKRTGEKVFLECVQDMDHENMFWYRQDPGLGLRLIYFSYDVKMKEKGDIPEGYSVSREKKERFSLILESASTNQTSMYLCASSISSENRREKLFFGSGTQLSVL.

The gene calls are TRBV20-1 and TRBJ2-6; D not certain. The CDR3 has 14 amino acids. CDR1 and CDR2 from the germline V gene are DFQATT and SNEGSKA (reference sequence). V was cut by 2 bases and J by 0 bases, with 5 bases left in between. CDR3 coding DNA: TGCAGTGCTAGATGGGGCTCTGGGGCCAACGTCCTGACTTTC. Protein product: CSARWGSGANVLTF.

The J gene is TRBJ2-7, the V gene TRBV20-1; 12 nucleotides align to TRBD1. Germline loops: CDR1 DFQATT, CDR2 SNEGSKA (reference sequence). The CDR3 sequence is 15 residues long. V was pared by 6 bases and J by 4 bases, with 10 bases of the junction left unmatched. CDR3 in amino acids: CSASPLGQGAYEQYF. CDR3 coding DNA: TGCAGTGCCTCCCCTTTGGGACAGGGGGCTTACGAGCAGTACTTC.

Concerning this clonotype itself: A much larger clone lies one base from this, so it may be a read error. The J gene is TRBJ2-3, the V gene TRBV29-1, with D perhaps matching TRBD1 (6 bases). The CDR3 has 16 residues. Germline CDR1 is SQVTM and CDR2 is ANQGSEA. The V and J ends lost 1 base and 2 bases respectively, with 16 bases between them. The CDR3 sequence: CSVEGGHGSFTDTQYF. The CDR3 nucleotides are TGCAGCGTTGAAGGGGGACATGGTTCTTTCACAGATACGCAGTATTTT.